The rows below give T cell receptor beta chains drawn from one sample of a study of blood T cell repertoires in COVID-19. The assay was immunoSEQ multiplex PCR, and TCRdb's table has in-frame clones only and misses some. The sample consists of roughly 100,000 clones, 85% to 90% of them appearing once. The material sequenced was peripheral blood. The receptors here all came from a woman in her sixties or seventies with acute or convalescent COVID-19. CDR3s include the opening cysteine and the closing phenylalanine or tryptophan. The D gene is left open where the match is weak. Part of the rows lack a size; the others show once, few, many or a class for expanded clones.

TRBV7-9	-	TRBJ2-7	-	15	TGTGCCAGCAGCTTAGAAACTAGCAGTTACTACGAGCAGTACTTC	CASSLETSSYYEQYF
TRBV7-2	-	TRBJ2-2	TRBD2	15	TGTGCCAGCAGCTTCACTAGCGGGGGGGCCGGGGAGCTGTTTTTT	CASSFTSGGAGELFF
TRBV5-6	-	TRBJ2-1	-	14	TGTGCCAGCAGGGACTGGAGCTCCTACAATGAGCAGTTCTTC	CASRDWSSYNEQFF
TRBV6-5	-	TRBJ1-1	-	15	TGTGCCAGCAGTTACGTTCAGGGCCGAAGCACTGAAGCTTTCTTT	CASSYVQGRSTEAFF
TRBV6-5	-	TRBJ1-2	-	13	TGTGCCAGCAGGCGAGATGTAGGGGCTGGCTACACCTTC	CASRRDVGAGYTF
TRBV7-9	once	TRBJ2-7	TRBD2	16	TGTGCCAGCAGCTTAGGTAGGCTAGCGGGAGTCTACGAGCAGTACTTC	CASSLGRLAGVYEQYF
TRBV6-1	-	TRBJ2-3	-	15	TGTGCCAGCAGTGAAGCGGCGGGGATTAAAGATACGCAGTATTTT	CASSEAAGIKDTQYF
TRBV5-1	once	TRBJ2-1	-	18	TGCGCCGGCAGCTTGGACGTTTTGGCGACACCGACCTACAATGAGCAGTTCTTC	CAGSLDVLATPTYNEQFF
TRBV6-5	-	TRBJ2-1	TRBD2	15	TGTGCCAGCAGCTCCGGGACTAGCGGTTACAATGAGCAGTTCTTC	CASSSGTSGYNEQFF
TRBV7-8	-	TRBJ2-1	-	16	TGTGCCAGCAGCTTAGTTACGGCGGATCTTTACAATGAGCAGTTCTTC	CASSLVTADLYNEQFF
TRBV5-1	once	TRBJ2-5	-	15	TGCGCCAGCAGCTTGGCCACAGGGTACCAAGAGACCCAGTACTTC	CASSLATGYQETQYF
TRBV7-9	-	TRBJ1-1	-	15	TGTGCCAGCAGCGCACAGGGTGGGATGAGCACTGAAGCTTTCTTT	CASSAQGGMSTEAFF
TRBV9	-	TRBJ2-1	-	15	TGTGCCAGCAGCGTAGGAGGGAACTCCTACAATGAGCAGTTCTTC	CASSVGGNSYNEQFF
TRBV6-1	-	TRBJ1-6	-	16	TGTGCCAGCAGTGTTTGGGACACGTCCTATAATTCACCCCTCCACTTT	CASSVWDTSYNSPLHF
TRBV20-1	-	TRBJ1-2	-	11	TGCAGTGCAACCGCGGGTTATGGCTACACCTTC	CSATAGYGYTF
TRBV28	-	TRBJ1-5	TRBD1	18	TGTGCCAGCAGTTTCATGCCCGCCCAGGGGGCAAGAAATCAGCCCCAGCATTTT	CASSFMPAQGARNQPQHF
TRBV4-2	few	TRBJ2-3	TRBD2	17	TGTGCCAGCAGCCAAGAAGCGGGCCTAGCGGGCACAGATACGCAGTATTTT	CASSQEAGLAGTDTQYF
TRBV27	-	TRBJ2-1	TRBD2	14	TGTGCCAGCAGTTATGGGGGGGGGAGCAATGAGCAGTTCTTC	CASSYGGGSNEQFF
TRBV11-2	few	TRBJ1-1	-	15	TGTGCCAGCAGCTTCCCCACGGGGGTGAACACTGAAGCTTTCTTT	CASSFPTGVNTEAFF
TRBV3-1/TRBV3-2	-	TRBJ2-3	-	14	TGTGCCAGCAGCCAACGGGACTCCACAGATACGCAGTATTTT	CASSQRDSTDTQYF
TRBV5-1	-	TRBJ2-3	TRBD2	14	TGCGCCAGCCATGGGGCAGCGGGGATAGATACGCAGTATTTT	CASHGAAGIDTQYF
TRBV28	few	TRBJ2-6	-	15	TGTGCCAGCAGTTTGAGGACAACTGGGGCCAACGTCCTGACTTTC	CASSLRTTGANVLTF
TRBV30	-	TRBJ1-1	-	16	TGTGCCTGGAGTGTAGGGGCGACAGGCCTGAACACTGAAGCTTTCTTT	CAWSVGATGLNTEAFF
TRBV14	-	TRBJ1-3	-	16	TGTGCCAGCAGCCAAGCTGGCAGGGGAGCTGGAAACACCATATATTTT	CASSQAGRGAGNTIYF
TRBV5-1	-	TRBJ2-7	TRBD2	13	TGCGCCAGCAGCTACAGCGGGGCCTACGAGCAGTACTTC	CASSYSGAYEQYF
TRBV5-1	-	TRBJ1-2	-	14	TGCGCCAGCAGCTTGAGCGGGCTCGGCTATGGCTACACCTTC	CASSLSGLGYGYTF
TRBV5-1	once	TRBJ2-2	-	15	TGCGCCAGCAGCTTGCCCCAGGGGAACACCGGGGAGCTGTTTTTT	CASSLPQGNTGELFF
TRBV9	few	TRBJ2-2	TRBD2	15	TGTGCCAGCAGCGCAGAGAGCGGGGCGGTCGGGGAGCTGTTTTTT	CASSAESGAVGELFF
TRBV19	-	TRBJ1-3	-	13	TGTGCCAGTAGTGAGCGCTCTGGAAACACCATATATTTT	CASSERSGNTIYF
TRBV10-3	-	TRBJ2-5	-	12	TGTGCCATCAGTGATAGAGAAGAGACCCAGTACTTC	CAISDREETQYF
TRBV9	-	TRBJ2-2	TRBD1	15	TGTGCCAGCAGCGTAATGGTACAGGGGTCCGGGGAGCTGTTTTTT	CASSVMVQGSGELFF